This T cell receptor (beta chain) was identified during a study of shared clonotypes between healthy human individuals. Whole-study context: Each donor contributed plates that comprised three CD4 naive, three CD4 memory, two CD8 naive and one CD8 memory.

Every one of the donors was a Caucasian adult that lived in Nashville, Tennessee. TCRdb keeps only in-frame clones here, not all; method: immunoSEQ multiplex PCR. The sample lists about 2.5 million clones; just under 95% were seen once. Germline CDR1 is SGHTA and CDR2 is FQGTGA. The CDR3 covers 18 residues. Trimming cost V 2 bases and J 6 bases, with 26 bases left between them. Points from the study as a whole: Larger estimated richness was generally recorded for naive subsets relative to memory subsets. Researchers sampled blood only, noting tissue repertoires likely differ.

This clone was seen once. Its antigen is as yet unknown. The chain employs TRBV7-3 and TRBJ2-7, with TRBD1 as a possible D gene (5 bases). The origin of this receptor is a man in his late teens or twenties in good health. Some clones in this sample may be carry-over from other donors' samples. Sequences were obtained from naive CD4+ T cells from PBMCs. The sample's subset: CD45RA+ positively selected. The DNA for the CDR3 is TGTGCCAGCAGCTTATTTTCCCCGGCGACAGTGAGTGGCGGCGAGCAGTACTTC. This gives the protein CASSLFSPATVSGGEQYF.